These T cell receptor beta chains were read from a single sample in a study of blood T cells in healthy people across ages. Each CDR3 protein is one row after TCRdb ran MiXCR on the 5' RACE reads. Of some 1.5 million distinct CDR3 sequences detected, 25% to 30% appear once; the ten largest clones hold 7.7%. Sequenced input: blood. These receptors were taken from a woman in her twenties or thirties in good health. Each CDR3 is given with its conserved first and last residue. The D gene is left open where the match is weak. Clone size is shown for a subset of rows, as once, few, many or a class of expanded clone.

>TRBJ1-2|few|NA|TRBV3-1
CASSQDFSGSSGYTF
TGTGCCAGCAGCCAAGATTTCTCGGGGTCCAGTGGCTACACCTTC
>TRBJ2-3|NA|TRBD2|TRBV12-3/TRBV12-4
CASSDPTSGGWNTQYF
TGTGCCAGCAGCGATCCGACTAGCGGGGGGTGGAATACGCAGTATTTT
>TRBJ2-1|few|TRBD2|TRBV5-5
CASSPGGGIYNEQFF
TGTGCCAGCAGCCCGGGGGGGGGAATTTACAATGAGCAGTTCTTC
>TRBJ2-5|few|NA|TRBV11-2
CASRVGGNLFNEQYF
TGTGCCAGCAGAGTAGGGGGGAATTTGTTCAATGAGCAGTACTTC
>TRBJ2-7|many|TRBD1|TRBV20-1
CSVRQGAQGEQYF
TGCAGTGTCCGACAGGGGGCGCAAGGCGAGCAGTACTTC
>TRBJ2-1|many|TRBD2|TRBV20-1
CSARMAGGNEQFF
TGCAGTGCTAGGATGGCGGGGGGCAATGAGCAGTTCTTC
>TRBJ2-7|many|TRBD1|TRBV12-3/TRBV12-4
CASSREQGAHEQYF
TGTGCCAGCAGTCGAGAACAGGGGGCTCACGAGCAGTACTTC
>TRBJ2-3|NA|TRBD2|TRBV20-1
CSAVAGELNTQYF
TGCAGTGCGGTAGCGGGAGAGCTTAATACGCAGTATTTT
>TRBJ2-6|NA|NA|TRBV7-3
CASSLKGGKVSGANVLTF
TGTGCCAGCAGCTTAAAAGGGGGAAAGGTCTCTGGGGCCAACGTCCTGACTTTC
>TRBJ2-7|NA|TRBD2|TRBV5-4
CASSLEPSGGPYEQYF
TGTGCCAGCAGCTTGGAACCTAGCGGGGGCCCCTATGAGCAGTACTTC
>TRBJ2-5|few|NA|TRBV12-3/TRBV12-4
CASKPLGGWEAQYF
TGTGCCAGCAAACCCCTGGGGGGCTGGGAGGCCCAGTACTTC
>TRBJ2-1|NA|TRBD2|TRBV6-4
CASSDGRGRNEQFF
TGTGCCAGCAGTGACGGGCGGGGGAGGAATGAGCAGTTCTTC
>TRBJ1-4|NA|NA|TRBV6-1
CASSGRGSVEKLFF
TGTGCCAGCAGTGGCCGCGGGAGTGTTGAAAAACTGTTTTTT
>TRBJ2-1|NA|NA|TRBV6-5
CASGGASVYNEQFF
TGTGCCAGCGGGGGGGCTAGCGTCTACAATGAGCAGTTCTTC
>TRBJ2-3|few|TRBD2|TRBV2
CASSVGQRGGPDTQYF
TGTGCCAGCAGTGTCGGCCAGCGGGGGGGCCCAGATACGCAGTATTTT
>TRBJ2-5|few|NA|TRBV20-1
CSARRGSIRETQYF
TGCAGTGCTAGGAGAGGGTCAATTAGGGAGACCCAGTACTTC
>TRBJ1-2|many|TRBD1|TRBV6-6
CASRNRGGGDYGYTF
TGTGCCAGCAGGAACAGGGGTGGAGGTGACTATGGCTACACCTTC
>TRBJ2-3|many|TRBD1|TRBV7-2
CASSLGTGTDTQYF
TGCGCCAGCAGCTTGGGGACAGGCACAGATACGCAGTATTTT
>TRBJ1-2|many|TRBD1|TRBV20-1
CSASGGADYGYTF
TGCAGTGCCTCAGGGGGCGCGGACTATGGCTACACCTTC